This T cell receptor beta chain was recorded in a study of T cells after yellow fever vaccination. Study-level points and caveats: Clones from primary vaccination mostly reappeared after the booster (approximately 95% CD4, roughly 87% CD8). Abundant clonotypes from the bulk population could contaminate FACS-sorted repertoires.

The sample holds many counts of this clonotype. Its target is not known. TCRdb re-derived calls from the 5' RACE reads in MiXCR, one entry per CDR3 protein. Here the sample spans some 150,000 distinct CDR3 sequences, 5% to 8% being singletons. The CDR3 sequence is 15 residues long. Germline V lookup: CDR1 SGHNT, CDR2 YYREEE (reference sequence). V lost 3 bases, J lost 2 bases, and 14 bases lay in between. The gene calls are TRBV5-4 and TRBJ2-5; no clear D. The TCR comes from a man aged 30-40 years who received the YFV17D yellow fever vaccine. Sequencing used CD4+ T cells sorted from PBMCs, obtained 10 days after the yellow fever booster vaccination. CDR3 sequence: CASSSVESLQETQYF. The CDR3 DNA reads TGTGCCAGCAGCTCCGTAGAGAGCCTACAAGAGACCCAGTACTTC.